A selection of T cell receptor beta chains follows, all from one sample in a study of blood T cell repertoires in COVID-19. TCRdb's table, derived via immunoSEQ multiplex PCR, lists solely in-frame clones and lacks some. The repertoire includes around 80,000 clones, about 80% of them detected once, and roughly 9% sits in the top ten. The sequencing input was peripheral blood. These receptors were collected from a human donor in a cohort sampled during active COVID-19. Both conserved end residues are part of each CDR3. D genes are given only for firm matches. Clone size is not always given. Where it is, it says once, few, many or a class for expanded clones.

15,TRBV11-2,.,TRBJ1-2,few,CASSLVAGWAYGYTF,TGTGCCAGCAGCTTAGTTGCAGGTTGGGCCTATGGCTACACCTTC
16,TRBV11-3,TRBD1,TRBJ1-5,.,CASSPGTGKRNQPQHF,TGTGCCAGCAGCCCCGGGACAGGGAAGCGCAATCAGCCCCAGCATTTT
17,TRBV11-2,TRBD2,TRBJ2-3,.,CASSRGGAGGRADTQYF,TGTGCCAGCAGCCGAGGGGGTGCGGGGGGCCGAGCAGATACGCAGTATTTT
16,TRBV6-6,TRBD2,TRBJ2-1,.,CASSYASGGIENEQFF,TGTGCCAGCAGTTACGCTAGCGGGGGGATCGAAAATGAGCAGTTCTTC
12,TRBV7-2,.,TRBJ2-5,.,CASGGYQETQYF,TGTGCCAGCGGGGGCTACCAAGAGACCCAGTACTTC
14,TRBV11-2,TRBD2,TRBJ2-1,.,CASSPPGLANEQFF,TGTGCCAGCAGCCCCCCGGGACTAGCTAATGAGCAGTTCTTC
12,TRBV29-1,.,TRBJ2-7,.,CSIRDSSYEQYF,TGCAGCATCCGGGACTCTTCCTACGAGCAGTACTTC
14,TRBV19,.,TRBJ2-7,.,CASGTRQGGNEQYF,TGTGCCAGTGGAACGAGGCAGGGCGGCAACGAGCAGTACTTC
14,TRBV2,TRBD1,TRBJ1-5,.,CASSQDRVNQPQHF,TGTGCCAGCAGCCAGGACAGGGTCAATCAGCCCCAGCATTTT
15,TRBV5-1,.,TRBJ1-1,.,CASSPGGTGDTEAFF,TGCGCCAGCAGCCCCGGAGGGACGGGCGACACTGAAGCTTTCTTT
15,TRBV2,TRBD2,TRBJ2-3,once,CASIPSTSVRGTQYF,TGTGCCAGCATTCCCTCGACTAGCGTGAGGGGTACGCAGTATTTT
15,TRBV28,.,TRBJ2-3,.,CASSLRDFRTDTQYF,TGTGCCAGCAGTTTACGGGACTTCCGCACAGATACGCAGTATTTT
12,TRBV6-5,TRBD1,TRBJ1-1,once,CASSPGTGATFF,TGTGCCAGCAGTCCCGGGACAGGGGCAACTTTCTTT
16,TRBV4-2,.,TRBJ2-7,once,CASSQASGDISYEQYF,TGTGCCAGCAGCCAAGCTTCAGGCGACATTTCCTACGAGCAGTACTTC
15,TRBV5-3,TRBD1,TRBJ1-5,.,CARSSLTGRNQPQHF,TGTGCCAGAAGCTCGCTGACAGGGAGGAATCAGCCCCAGCATTTT